The clone carrying this T cell receptor (beta chain) was detected ten times or more. Its target is unknown. These data belong to a study of read filtering for tumor transcriptome and immune sequencing. Study context: Revised staging placed eight or nine patients in R-ISS I, approximately 16 in II, 6 or 7 in III. Broader study findings: Even smaller IR-seq throughput identified most shared clonotypes.

The CDR3 totals 14 residues. The germline V gene encodes CDR1 SGHNT and CDR2 YYREEE (reference sequence). The trim removed 3 bases at V and 3 bases at J, leaving 5 bases unmatched. The library was built from about 370 ng RNA with molecular barcoded adaptors for alpha/delta and beta/gamma chains. A single record per CDR3 protein comes from TCRdb applying MiXCR to the reads. The table includes about 48,000 distinct CDR3 sequences, around 20% detected once. The receptor was derived from a donor at least 40 years old with multiple myeloma. The chain links TRBV5-4 to TRBJ1-1; 7 bases are shared with TRBD1. Specimen: a population of CD138-negative cells sorted from bone marrow. The DNA of the CDR3 is TGTGCCAGCAGCTCACAGGGGCAGGACACTGAAGCTTTCTTT. Translated: CASSSQGQDTEAFF.